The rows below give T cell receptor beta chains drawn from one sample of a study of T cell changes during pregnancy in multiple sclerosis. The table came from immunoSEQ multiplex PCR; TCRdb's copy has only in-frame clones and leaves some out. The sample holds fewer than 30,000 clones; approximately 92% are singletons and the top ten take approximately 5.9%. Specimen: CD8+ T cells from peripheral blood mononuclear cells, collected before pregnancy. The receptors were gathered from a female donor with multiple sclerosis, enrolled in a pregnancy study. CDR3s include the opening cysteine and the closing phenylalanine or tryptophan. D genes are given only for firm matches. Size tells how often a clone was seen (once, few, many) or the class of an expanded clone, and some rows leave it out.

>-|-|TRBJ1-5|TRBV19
CASNPGSGDSNQPQHF
TGTGCCAGTAATCCGGGAAGCGGGGATAGCAATCAGCCCCAGCATTTT
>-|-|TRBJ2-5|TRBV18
CASSPPGRGQETQYF
TGTGCCAGCTCACCACCGGGGAGGGGGCAAGAGACCCAGTACTTC
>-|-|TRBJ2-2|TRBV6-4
CASSTGPNTGELFF
TGTGCCAGCAGCACAGGACCCAACACCGGGGAGCTGTTTTTT
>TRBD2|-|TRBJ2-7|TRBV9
CASSVGAGAFYEQYF
TGTGCCAGCAGCGTAGGCGCGGGAGCCTTCTACGAGCAGTACTTC
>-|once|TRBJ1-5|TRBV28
CASSNPPGVWNQPQHF
TGTGCCAGCAGTAACCCCCCAGGGGTCTGGAATCAGCCCCAGCATTTT
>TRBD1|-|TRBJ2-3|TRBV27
CASSLSWGQGRGPRTDTQYF
TGTGCCAGCAGTTTATCGTGGGGACAGGGGAGGGGTCCGCGCACAGATACGCAGTATTTT
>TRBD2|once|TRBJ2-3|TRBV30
CAWKLAGDTQYF
TGTGCCTGGAAACTAGCGGGAGATACGCAGTATTTT
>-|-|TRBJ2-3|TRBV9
CASSTPLWRTTDTQYF
TGTGCCAGCAGCACCCCGTTGTGGAGGACCACAGATACGCAGTATTTT
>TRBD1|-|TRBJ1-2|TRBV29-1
CSAGTGLMDGYTF
TGCAGCGCCGGGACAGGGTTGATGGATGGCTACACCTTC
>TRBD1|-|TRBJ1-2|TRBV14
CASSQFRTGPTGGYTF
TGTGCCAGCAGCCAATTCCGGACAGGGCCTACGGGTGGCTACACCTTC
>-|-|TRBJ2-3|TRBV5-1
CASSSRGLQADTQYF
TGCGCCAGCAGCTCGAGGGGACTCCAGGCAGATACGCAGTATTTT
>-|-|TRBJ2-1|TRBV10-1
CASTPPGEQFF
TGCGCCAGCACCCCTCCGGGGGAGCAGTTCTTC
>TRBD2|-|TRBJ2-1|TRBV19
CASSVLAGGSYNEQFF
TGTGCCAGTAGTGTCTTAGCGGGAGGCTCCTACAATGAGCAGTTCTTC
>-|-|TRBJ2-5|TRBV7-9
CASSSTGTGVLLETQYF
TGTGCCAGCAGCTCGACAGGAACCGGGGTCCTACTGGAGACCCAGTACTTC
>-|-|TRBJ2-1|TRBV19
CASSIDLGRGVWNEQFF
TGTGCCAGTAGTATAGACCTAGGCAGGGGTGTTTGGAATGAGCAGTTCTTC
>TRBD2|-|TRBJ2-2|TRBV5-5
CASSFDSGGANTGELFF
TGTGCCAGCAGCTTTGACAGCGGGGGAGCGAACACCGGGGAGCTGTTTTTT
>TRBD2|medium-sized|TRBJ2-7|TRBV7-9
CASSPPYAGVGSYEQYF
TGTGCCAGCAGCCCTCCCTACGCGGGAGTTGGGTCCTACGAGCAGTACTTC
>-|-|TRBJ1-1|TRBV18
CASSPGGSITEAFF
TGTGCCAGCTCCCCCGGAGGCTCAATCACTGAAGCTTTCTTT
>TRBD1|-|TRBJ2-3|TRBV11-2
CASNLRRQGFTDTQYF
TGTGCCAGCAACTTACGGCGACAGGGCTTCACAGATACGCAGTATTTT
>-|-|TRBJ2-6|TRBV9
CASSVDFGQWSSGANVLTF
TGTGCCAGCAGCGTAGATTTTGGACAGTGGAGCTCTGGGGCCAACGTCCTGACTTTC
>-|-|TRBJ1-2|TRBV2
CASRESRVRFPYGYTF
TGTGCCAGCAGGGAGTCCAGGGTACGGTTTCCTTATGGCTACACCTTC
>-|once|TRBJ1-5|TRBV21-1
CASSPLGTVAHSNQPQHF
TGTGCCAGCAGCCCCCTTGGGACAGTCGCGCATAGCAATCAGCCCCAGCATTTT
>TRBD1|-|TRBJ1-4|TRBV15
CATSRSPGQGIISEKLFF
TGTGCCACCAGCAGGTCCCCGGGACAGGGGATCATTAGTGAAAAACTGTTTTTT
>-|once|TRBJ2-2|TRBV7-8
CASSLLEQGGAGELFF
TGTGCCAGCAGCTTATTAGAGCAGGGGGGTGCCGGGGAGCTGTTTTTT
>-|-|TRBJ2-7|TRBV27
CASSSRGVGSYEQYF
TGTGCCAGCAGTTCCCGCGGAGTCGGGTCCTACGAGCAGTACTTC
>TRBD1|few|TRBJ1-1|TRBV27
CASSLDRATEAFF
TGTGCCAGCAGTTTAGACAGGGCCACTGAAGCTTTCTTT
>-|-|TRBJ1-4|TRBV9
CASSANPGATNEKLFF
TGTGCCAGCAGCGCGAACCCCGGGGCAACTAATGAAAAACTGTTTTTT
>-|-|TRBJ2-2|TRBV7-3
CASSLISGGTGELFF
TGTGCCAGCAGCTTAATATCAGGGGGGACCGGGGAGCTGTTTTTT
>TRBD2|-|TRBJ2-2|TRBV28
CASSFTLGLAANTGELFF
TGTGCCAGCAGTTTTACCTTGGGACTAGCGGCGAACACCGGGGAGCTGTTTTTT
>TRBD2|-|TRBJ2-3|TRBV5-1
CASSYSGGALDTQYF
TGCGCCAGCAGTTATAGCGGGGGGGCCTTAGATACGCAGTATTTT